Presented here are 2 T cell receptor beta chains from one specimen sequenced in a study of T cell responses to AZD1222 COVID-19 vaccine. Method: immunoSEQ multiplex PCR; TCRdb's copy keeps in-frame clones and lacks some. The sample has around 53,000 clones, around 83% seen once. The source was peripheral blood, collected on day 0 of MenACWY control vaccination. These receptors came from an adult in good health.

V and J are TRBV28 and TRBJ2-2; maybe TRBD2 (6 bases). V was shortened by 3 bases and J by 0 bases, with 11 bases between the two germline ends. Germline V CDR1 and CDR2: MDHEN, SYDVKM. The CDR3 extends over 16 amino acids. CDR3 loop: CASSLGGLTNTGELFF. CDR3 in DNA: TGTGCCAGCAGTTTGGGAGGCCTTACGAACACCGGGGAGCTGTTTTTT.

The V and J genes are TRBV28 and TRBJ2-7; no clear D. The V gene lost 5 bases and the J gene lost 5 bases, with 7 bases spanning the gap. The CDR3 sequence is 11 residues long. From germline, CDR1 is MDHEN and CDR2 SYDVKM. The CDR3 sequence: CASSPYHEQYF. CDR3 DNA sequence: TGTGCCAGCAGTCCCTACCACGAGCAGTACTTC.